These 11 T cell receptor beta chains share one sample of origin, sequenced in a study of technical replicates of blood from a handful of donors. This table comes from immunoSEQ multiplex PCR, and its TCRdb copy is limited to in-frame clones, with some not included. The sample contains 7,500 to 8,500 clones, 90% of which appear only once. Source material: PBMCs. Receptors originate from a human donor in good health.

V gene TRBV6-4 combines with J gene TRBJ2-7, with 7 bases aligning to TRBD2. Germline V gives CDR1 MRHNA, CDR2 SNTAGT. The CDR3 is 16 amino acids. Trimming cost V 7 bases and J 1 base; bases outside gene matches: 13. The chain's CDR3 is CASTRFSGRGSYEQYF. In nucleotides, the CDR3 is TGTGCCAGCACCCGCTTCTCCGGGCGGGGGTCCTACGAGCAGTACTTC.

The genes are TRBV19 and TRBJ1-2; no definite D call. Germline loops: CDR1 LNHDA, CDR2 SQIVND (reference sequence). CDR3 length: 13 residues. V lost 6 bases to trimming and J lost 3 bases, with 11 bases between them. CDR3 in DNA: TGTGCCAGTAGCCCTGGCCTGGACTATGGCTACACCTTC. Translating it yields CASSPGLDYGYTF.

The chain has TRBV29-1 and TRBJ2-1; 7 bases match TRBD1. The CDR3 totals 14 residues. Germline trimming cut 2 bases from V and 4 bases from J; bases unmatched to any gene: 5. The germline V gene has CDR1 SQVTM and CDR2 ANQGSEA. The CDR3 protein is CSVELGQRYNEQFF. As DNA, the CDR3 is TGCAGCGTTGAATTGGGACAGCGATACAATGAGCAGTTCTTC.

The genes are TRBV7-6 and TRBJ2-1; possibly TRBD1 for D (5 bases). Per the germline V gene, CDR1 is SGHVS and CDR2 is FNYEAQ. V lost 4 bases, J lost 8 bases, and 9 bases lay in between. This CDR3 is 12 amino acids long. CDR3 amino acids: CASSYIGDEQFF. The CDR3 nucleotides are TGTGCCAGCAGCTATATAGGGGATGAGCAGTTCTTC. Together with reference TRBV7-6 and TRBJ2-1, the CDR3 gives the full variable domain: GAGVSQSPRYKVTKRGQDVALRCDPISGHVSLYWYRQALGQGPEFLTYFNYEAQQDKSGLPNDRFSAERPEGSISTLTIQRTEQRDSAMYRCASSYIGDEQFFGPGTRLTVL.

V usage is TRBV27 and J usage is TRBJ2-7; 8 bases are shared with TRBD2. Germline values: CDR1 MNHEY, CDR2 SMNVEV (reference sequence). With V trimmed by 2 bases and J by 2 bases, 8 bases remained unmatched. The length of the CDR3 is 16 residues. CDR3 sequence (DNA): TGTGCCAGCAGTTTAGACCCGGGAGGGACTCCCTACGAGCAGTACTTC. The encoded protein is CASSLDPGGTPYEQYF.

The chain has TRBV6-1 and TRBJ2-7; unclear D gene. V lost 2 bases to trimming and J lost 1 base, with 3 bases between them. This CDR3 has 12 amino acids. Per germline, CDR1 MNHNS and CDR2 SASEGT. As DNA, the CDR3 is TGTGCCAGCAGTGAACGGTCCTACGAGCAGTACTTC. It translates to CASSERSYEQYF.

This clone was recorded only once. This sequence joins TRBV5-3 and TRBJ1-2; 9 bases are shared with TRBD1. TRBV5-3 is reported as an ORF; its role is uncertain. V trimming: 5 bases; J trimming: 2 bases; junction bases outside the gene matches: 10. This CDR3 region has 16 residues. CDR3 DNA sequence: TGTGCCAGAAGTTGTGGACAGGGGACGGTAAACTATGGCTACACCTTC. Its protein product is CARSCGQGTVNYGYTF.

This chain joins TRBV2 and TRBJ2-3; D is perhaps TRBD1 (6 bases). The CDR3 sequence is 16 residues long. Germline V gives CDR1 SNHLY, CDR2 FYNNEI. Trimming took 6 bases from V and 3 from J, leaving 19 bases between them. CDR3 residues: CASSPGTSGRTDTQYF. Here the CDR3 DNA reads TGTGCCAGCAGCCCCGGGACATCGGGTCGAACAGATACGCAGTATTTT.

This CDR3 is CASSDKAGGQETQYF. The CDR3 nucleotides are TGTGCCAGCAGTGACAAGGCAGGGGGCCAAGAGACCCAGTACTTC. V usage is TRBV6-4 and J usage is TRBJ2-5, with TRBD1 identical over 7 bases. The V segment lost 2 bases and the J segment 1 base; nucleotides outside the gene matches: 4. Germline V gene data show CDR1 as MRHNA and CDR2 as SNTAGT. The CDR3 covers 15 residues.

J is TRBJ2-7 and V is TRBV7-8; 9 nucleotides agree with TRBD2. In germline, CDR1 is SGHVS, CDR2 FQNEAQ. The CDR3 runs 15 residues. Trimming removed 1 base from V and 2 bases from J; junction bases left unmatched: 3. The CDR3 DNA reads TGTGCCAGCAGCTTAGGACTAGCGGAGACCTACGAGCAGTACTTC. Its translation is CASSLGLAETYEQYF.

J is TRBJ1-2 and V is TRBV6-6, with D possibly matching TRBD1 (5 bases). The V and J ends lost 7 bases and 6 bases respectively, with 12 bases between them. CDR1 MNHNY and CDR2 SVGAGI come from the germline V gene (reference sequence). The CDR3 has 12 amino acids. Here the CDR3 reads CASNHKGDGYTF. The CDR3 nucleotides read TGTGCCAGCAATCATAAAGGGGATGGCTACACCTTC.